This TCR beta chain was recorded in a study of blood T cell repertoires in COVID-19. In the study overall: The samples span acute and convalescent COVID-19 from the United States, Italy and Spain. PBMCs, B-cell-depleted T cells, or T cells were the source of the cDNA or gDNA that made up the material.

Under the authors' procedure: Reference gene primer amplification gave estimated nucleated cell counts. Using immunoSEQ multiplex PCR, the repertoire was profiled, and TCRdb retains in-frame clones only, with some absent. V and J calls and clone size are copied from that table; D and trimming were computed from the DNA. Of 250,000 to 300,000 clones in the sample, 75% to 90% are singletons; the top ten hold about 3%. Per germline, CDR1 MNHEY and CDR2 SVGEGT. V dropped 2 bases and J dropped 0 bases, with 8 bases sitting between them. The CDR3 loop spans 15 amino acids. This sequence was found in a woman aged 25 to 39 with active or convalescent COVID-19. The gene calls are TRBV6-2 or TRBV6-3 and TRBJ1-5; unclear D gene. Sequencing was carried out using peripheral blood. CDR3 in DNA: TGTGCCAGCAGTTACGCGGGGTTTAGCAATCAGCCCCAGCATTTT. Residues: CASSYAGFSNQPQHF.